Shown below are 31 T cell receptor beta chains from a single sample sequenced in a study of T cell responses to AZD1222 COVID-19 vaccine. Repertoires were generated with immunoSEQ multiplex PCR, while TCRdb's copy carries only in-frame clones and drops some. The data contain roughly 93,000 clones, about nine tenths of them singletons. The sequenced sample was peripheral blood, obtained on day 0 of AZD1222 vaccination. The receptors originated from an adult in good health.

CDR3 DNA: TGTGCCAGCAGCCTGACCTGGGGCCTCTCTGGAAACACCATATATTTT. Protein product: CASSLTWGLSGNTIYF. The chain links TRBV3-1 (or the pseudogene TRBV3-2) to TRBJ1-3; tentatively, D is TRBD1 (5 bases). The V gene's germline CDR1 is LGHDT and CDR2 YNNKEL (reference sequence). Trimming pared 4 bases from V and 0 bases from J, leaving 13 bases between. The CDR3 runs 16 residues.

The gene calls are TRBV29-1 and TRBJ2-5, with 8 bases matching TRBD2. The junction had 5 bases not matched to a gene; V was cut back by 7 bases and J by 1 base. Germline CDR1 and CDR2: SQVTM and ANQGSEA. CDR3 length: 13 amino acids. For the CDR3, the DNA is TGCAGCGCCCAGCGGGGGTTCCAAGAGACCCAGTACTTC. It yields the protein CSAQRGFQETQYF.

The chain links TRBV30 to TRBJ2-7; D may be TRBD2 (5 bases). This CDR3 is 13 amino acids long. CDR1 is GTSNPN, CDR2 SVGIG, per germline (reference sequence). V lost 1 base, J lost 3 bases, and 10 bases lay in between. The CDR3 spells CAWSGYGGYEQYF. CDR3 DNA: TGTGCCTGGAGTGGCTACGGAGGCTACGAGCAGTACTTC.

This clone showed up just a few times. The chain employs TRBV4-3 and TRBJ1-5, with D possibly matching TRBD1 (5 bases). V was trimmed by 0 bases and J by 4 bases, leaving 13 bases between them. This CDR3 comprises 16 residues. Germline CDR1 reads LGHNA; CDR2 reads YSLEER. In DNA form, the CDR3 reads TGCGCCAGCAGCCAAGAGGTCCAGGGAGGGAATCAGCCCCAGCATTTT. Translated, it gives CASSQEVQGGNQPQHF.

This clone has just one count. At one boundary the junction diverges from the germline segment, which might be a read error. The chain employs TRBV19 and TRBJ2-1; TRBD2 matches 8 bases. Germline V gene lookup returns CDR1 LNHDA and CDR2 SQIVND (reference sequence). The length of the CDR3 is 14 residues. CDR3 sequence: CASEVSGGYNGQFF. CDR3 nucleotide sequence: TGTGCCTCTGAAGTCAGCGGGGGCTACAATGGGCAGTTCTTC.

The chain employs TRBV7-2 and TRBJ1-2; no reliable D call. The V gene's germline CDR1 is SGHTA and CDR2 FQGNSA. This CDR3 comprises 11 residues. The V end lost 1 base, the J end lost 5 bases, and 2 bases lay between the germline ends. In nucleotides, the CDR3 is TGTGCCAGCAGCTTAGAGTATGGCTACACCTTC. It encodes CASSLEYGYTF.

The CDR3 reads CASSLDTAFVPEAFF. The CDR3 nucleotides read TGTGCCAGCAGCTTAGATACCGCTTTCGTCCCTGAAGCTTTCTTT. The V and J genes are TRBV7-9 and TRBJ1-1, with D unclear. CDR3 length: 15 amino acids. Per germline, CDR1 SEHNR and CDR2 FQNEAQ (reference sequence). Trimming took off 1 base at V and 6 bases at J, with 15 bases between the two ends.

The table lists this clone with a count of one. V is TRBV7-3 and J is TRBJ2-5; D gene ambiguous. Germline V gene sequence: CDR1 SGHTA, CDR2 FQGTGA. V was shortened by 2 bases and J by 4 bases, with 8 bases between the two germline ends. CDR3 length: 13 amino acids. The CDR3 region has the DNA TGTGCCAGCAGCTTACCCCGTCCAGAGACCCAGTACTTC. This codes for CASSLPRPETQYF.

The rearrangement joins TRBV27 to TRBJ2-3, with a tentative D call TRBD2 (5 bases). Trimming removed 6 bases at V and 11 bases at J, with 21 bases between. CDR3 size: 14 residues. Germline V gives CDR1 MNHEY, CDR2 SMNVEV (reference sequence). CDR3 sequence reads: CASRDPGSLLKQYF. DNA of the CDR3: TGTGCCAGCAGGGATCCGGGATCCCTGTTGAAGCAGTATTTT.

CDR3 DNA sequence: TGTGCCAGCAGTTTGACGGTCGGGGGGAAAAACACTGAAGCTTTCTTT. This encodes CASSLTVGGKNTEAFF. V and J are TRBV2 and TRBJ1-1; TRBD1 is a possible D gene (5 bases). Germline assignment: CDR1 SNHLY and CDR2 FYNNEI. CDR3 length equals 16 residues. V was shortened by 5 bases and J by 2 bases, with 18 bases between the two germline ends.

The chain couples TRBV9 to TRBJ1-4; D gene unclear. This CDR3 has 14 residues. Trimming pared 0 bases from V and 0 bases from J, leaving 3 bases between. CDR1 is SGDLS, CDR2 YYNGEE, per germline. The CDR3 is CASSVGTTNEKLFF. In DNA, the CDR3 is TGTGCCAGCAGCGTAGGGACAACTAATGAAAAACTGTTTTTT.

The genes are TRBV30 and TRBJ1-2; D ambiguous. V was trimmed by 5 bases and J by 1 base, leaving 8 bases between them. Germline V gene lookup returns CDR1 GTSNPN and CDR2 SVGIG (reference sequence). The CDR3 consists of 12 residues. For the CDR3, the DNA is TGTGCCTGGTCTCCGATTAACTATGGCTACACCTTC. Translating gives CAWSPINYGYTF.

The chain's CDR3 is CASSPALGHGNTIYF. In nucleotides, the CDR3 is TGTGCCAGCAGCCCCGCGCTTGGTCATGGAAACACCATATATTTT. This chain uses TRBV7-9 with TRBJ1-3; D not resolved. Between the trimmed V and J ends, which lost 5 bases and 3 bases, there was a span of 14 bases. Germline V gene lookup returns CDR1 SEHNR and CDR2 FQNEAQ (reference sequence). The CDR3 extends over 15 amino acids.

The chain employs TRBV14 and TRBJ1-2, with 7 bases identical to TRBD1. Germline CDR1 SGHDN, CDR2 FVKESK. V dropped 0 bases and J dropped 6; count of bases not matched to a gene: 16. The CDR3 extends over 18 amino acids. The CDR3 spells CASSQDRDSHKFFDGYTF. The CDR3 nucleotides are TGTGCCAGCAGCCAAGATAGGGACAGCCACAAGTTCTTCGATGGCTACACCTTC.

The chain is built from TRBV9 and TRBJ2-5; 9 positions agree with TRBD1. CDR1 SGDLS and CDR2 YYNGEE come from the germline V gene. This CDR3 is 16 amino acids long. V gave up 3 bases and J gave up 5 bases; unmatched junction bases: 11. The CDR3 region has the DNA TGTGCCAGCAGCGCGCTAACAGGGGGCGAAGGGGAGACCCAGTACTTC. It encodes CASSALTGGEGETQYF.

This clone was seen only once. CDR3 DNA sequence: TGTGCCAGCAGCCAAGATGAGGGACACTGGGGCTACACCTTC. Translated: CASSQDEGHWGYTF. J is TRBJ1-2 and V is TRBV14, with D perhaps matching TRBD1 (6 bases). From germline, CDR1 is SGHDN and CDR2 FVKESK. This CDR3 spans 14 amino acids. V gave up 0 bases and J gave up 8 bases, with 13 bases separating them.

The chain uses TRBV28 and TRBJ1-4; TRBD1 matches at 7 bases. The CDR3 is 15 amino acids. CDR1 MDHEN and CDR2 SYDVKM come from the germline V gene. V was pared by 5 bases and J by 4 bases, with 7 bases of the junction left unmatched. In DNA form, the CDR3 reads TGTGCCAGCAGTGAGGGACAGTCTTTTAATGAAAAACTGTTTTTT. This codes for CASSEGQSFNEKLFF.

V gene TRBV19 combines with J gene TRBJ2-1; 11 bases are shared with TRBD2. V dropped 5 bases and J dropped 0; count of bases not matched to a gene: 12. This CDR3 is 19 amino acids long. Germline loops: CDR1 LNHDA, CDR2 SQIVND (reference sequence). The CDR3 reads CASSPIGLAGLSSYNEQFF. The CDR3 coding sequence is TGTGCCAGTAGTCCAATCGGACTAGCGGGCCTTAGCTCCTACAATGAGCAGTTCTTC. The entire variable domain, with the rest obtained from reference TRBV19 and TRBJ2-1, is as follows: DGGITQSPKYLFRKEGQNVTLSCEQNLNHDAMYWYRQDPGQGLRLIYYSQIVNDFQKGDIAEGYSVSREKKESFPLTVTSAQKNPTAFYLCASSPIGLAGLSSYNEQFFGPGTRLTVL.

The genes are TRBV3-1 (or the pseudogene TRBV3-2) and TRBJ2-3; D remains unclear. V gave up 5 bases and J gave up 0 bases, with 15 bases separating them. The germline gives CDR1 LGHDT, CDR2 YNNKEL (reference sequence). This CDR3 has 16 amino acids. The CDR3 spells CASSSPGPPSTDTQYF. The CDR3 nucleotides are TGTGCCAGCAGCTCCCCCGGGCCTCCCAGCACAGATACGCAGTATTTT.

V usage is TRBV7-8 and J usage is TRBJ1-5; no clear D gene. With 3 bases removed from V and 1 base from J, the gap between germline ends came to 7 bases. Germline loops: CDR1 SGHVS, CDR2 FQNEAQ. The CDR3 is 14 residues long. The CDR3 DNA is TGTGCCAGCAGCTTTCTCGGAAGCAATCAGCCCCAGCATTTT. This gives the protein CASSFLGSNQPQHF.

V and J are TRBV7-2 and TRBJ2-2; weak D call: TRBD1 (8 bases). V shed 5 bases and J shed 1 base, with 14 bases lying between them. Germline assignment: CDR1 SGHTA and CDR2 FQGNSA. CDR3 length: 16 amino acids. Here the CDR3 DNA reads TGTGCCAGCAGCGAATACAGGGGGGGGAACACCGGGGAGCTGTTTTTT. Translating gives CASSEYRGGNTGELFF.

The chain employs TRBV28 and TRBJ1-5; D gene ambiguous. CDR1 is MDHEN, CDR2 SYDVKM, per germline. Deletions cut 3 bases from V and 3 bases from J, with 12 bases between. The CDR3 extends over 15 amino acids. This CDR3 is CASSFVRFLNQPQHF. The CDR3 DNA follows: TGTGCCAGCAGTTTCGTTAGATTTCTCAATCAGCCCCAGCATTTT.

CDR3 nucleotides: TGTGCCACCAGCAGAGACCGGTCCGAAAAACTGTTTTTT. As protein: CATSRDRSEKLFF. The rearrangement uses TRBV15 and TRBJ1-4; no reliable D call. The germline CDR1 and CDR2 sequences are LNHNV and YYDKDF (reference sequence). V lost 0 bases to trimming and J lost 8 bases, with 7 bases between them. The CDR3 spans 13 residues.

The rearrangement uses TRBV5-1 and TRBJ2-7; D unclear. The CDR3 runs 14 residues. Germline CDR1 SGHRS, CDR2 YFSETQ. V was cut by 0 bases and J by 7 bases, with 14 bases left in between. In DNA form, the CDR3 reads TGCGCCAGCAGCTTGGGGGCGGCTTCGATTGAGCAGTACTTC. This codes for CASSLGAASIEQYF.

The chain recombines TRBV5-4 with TRBJ2-3, with TRBD2 matching 8 bases. Germline V gene lookup returns CDR1 SGHNT and CDR2 YYREEE (reference sequence). Trimming removed 0 bases from V and 2 bases from J; junction bases left unmatched: 2. The CDR3 has 15 residues. In DNA form, the CDR3 reads TGTGCCAGCAGCTTGGCTAGCGGGTACACAGATACGCAGTATTTT. Protein product: CASSLASGYTDTQYF. Combining the CDR3 with reference TRBV5-4 and TRBJ2-3 gives the whole variable domain ETGVTQSPTHLIKTRGQQVTLRCSSQSGHNTVSWYQQALGQGPQFIFQYYREEENGRGNFPPRFSGLQFPNYSSELNVNALELDDSALYLCASSLASGYTDTQYFGPGTRLTVL.

This sequence joins TRBV5-1 and TRBJ2-7; 9 bases are a match to TRBD1. Germline-derived CDR1 and CDR2 are SGHRS and YFSETQ. The CDR3 spans 13 residues. The trim removed 4 bases at V and 6 bases at J, leaving 5 bases unmatched. The CDR3 bases are TGCGCCAGCAGCGATGGGACAGGGCTCGAGCAGTACTTC. Protein: CASSDGTGLEQYF.

V is TRBV25-1 and J is TRBJ1-6, with 8 bases identical to TRBD1. Per germline, CDR1 MGHDK and CDR2 SYGVNS. V lost 3 bases, J lost 7 bases, and 8 bases stayed unmatched. The CDR3 runs to 16 residues. DNA of the CDR3: TGTGCCAGCAGTGACCCCAGACAGGGGAGGAATTCACCCCTCCACTTT. It is translated as CASSDPRQGRNSPLHF.

This clone was seen a few times. V usage is TRBV5-6 and J usage is TRBJ1-2; possible D gene TRBD1, 5 bases. Germline CDR1 SGHDT, CDR2 YYEEEE. With 3 bases removed from V and 8 bases from J, the gap between germline ends came to 14 bases. There are 13 residues in the CDR3. This CDR3 reads CASSSPDIVGYTF. CDR3 bases: TGTGCCAGCAGCTCTCCGGACATAGTCGGCTACACCTTC. Complete variable domain (other parts from reference TRBV5-6 and TRBJ1-2): DAGVTQSPTHLIKTRGQQVTLRCSPKSGHDTVSWYQQALGQGPQFIFQYYEEEERQRGNFPDRFSGHQFPNYSSELNVNALLLGDSALYLCASSSPDIVGYTFGSGTRLTVV.

This rearrangement joins TRBV7-9 to TRBJ1-1; 7 bases agree with TRBD1. The CDR3 is 15 residues long. The junction had 7 bases not matched to a gene; V was cut back by 1 base and J by 5 bases. Looked up from germline, CDR1 is SEHNR and CDR2 is FQNEAQ (reference sequence). CDR3 coding DNA: TGTGCCAGCAGCTTAGGAAAAGGGGGCGGGACTGAAGCTTTCTTT. Amino acids: CASSLGKGGGTEAFF.

This clone was observed once. J is TRBJ1-2 and V is TRBV28; D is possibly TRBD1 (6 bases). V was pared by 6 bases and J by 2 bases, with 16 bases between. Germline V CDR1 and CDR2: MDHEN, SYDVKM. This CDR3 region has 15 residues. CDR3 residues: CASSSPGTPNYGYTF. The CDR3, as DNA: TGTGCCAGCAGCTCCCCCGGGACACCAAACTATGGCTACACCTTC.

This rearrangement joins TRBV5-5 to TRBJ2-7; 7 bases are shared with TRBD1. CDR1 is SGHKS, CDR2 YYEKEE, per germline (reference sequence). The trim removed 4 bases at V and 3 bases at J, leaving 10 bases unmatched. This CDR3 has 15 residues. CDR3 bases: TGTGCCAGCAGCCGGCCGGGACAGCAATACTACGAGCAGTACTTC. It is translated as CASSRPGQQYYEQYF. Filled out from reference TRBV5-5 and TRBJ2-7, the complete variable domain reads DAGVTQSPTHLIKTRGQQVTLRCSPISGHKSVSWYQQVLGQGPQFIFQYYEKEERGRGNFPDRFSARQFPNYSSELNVNALLLGDSALYLCASSRPGQQYYEQYFGPGTRLTVT.